One and the same sample provided the 3 T cell receptor beta chains below, sequenced in a study of CD8 T cells in ankylosing spondylitis. Study results and caveats: What seemed typical of ankylosing spondylitis blood was a TCR beta motif built from roughly eight highly homologous variants.

Their target antigens are unknown. TCRdb passed the 5' RACE reads through MiXCR, listing each CDR3 protein once. The table has roughly 700,000 distinct CDR3 sequences, around 20% seen once; the top ten hold about a fifth. The sequenced material came from blood, either unsorted or a sorted T cell fraction (not recorded which). The receptors shown here come from a male donor with ankylosing spondylitis.

For this clonotype: It may be a read error: a sequence one base away is much more abundant. The J gene is TRBJ2-7, the V gene TRBV5-6; D possibly corresponds to TRBD2 (5 bases). This CDR3 spans 14 amino acids. From germline, CDR1 is SGHDT and CDR2 YYEEEE. V gave up 4 bases and J gave up 3 bases, with 14 bases separating them. CDR3 nucleotides: TGTGCCAGCAGCCCCGGGGTCGGCTGCTACGAGCAGTACTTC. Translated, it gives CASSPGVGCYEQYF.

The rearrangement links TRBV20-1 to TRBJ2-7; D may correspond to TRBD1 or TRBD2 (5 bases each). Trimming left V 3 bases short and J 2 bases short, with 17 bases between. CDR1 and CDR2 from the germline V gene are DFQATT and SNEGSKA (reference sequence). This CDR3 has 15 residues. The CDR3 DNA reads as TGCAGTGCTAGTCCCGGGGCCCCGCTCCCCTACGAGCAGTACTTC. Encoded protein: CSASPGAPLPYEQYF.

The chain employs TRBV5-1 and TRBJ2-3, with D perhaps matching TRBD1 (5 bases). The CDR3 has 15 amino acids. Germline assignment: CDR1 SGHRS and CDR2 YFSETQ. Trimming stripped 6 bases from V and 6 bases from J, with 20 bases between. The CDR3 bases are TGCGCCAGCAAAAATACAGGAGAACCTGGGGATACGCAGTATTTT. This encodes CASKNTGEPGDTQYF.